This T cell receptor (beta chain) derives from a study of blood T cell repertoires in COVID-19. Study processing details: Reference gene primer amplification in the assay estimated nucleated cell counts. Repertoires were generated with immunoSEQ multiplex PCR, while TCRdb's copy carries only in-frame clones and drops some. V, J and clone size reflect that table, while D and trimming were determined from the DNA. The repertoire holds about 180,000 clones, with 65% to 90% as singletons. V lost 2 bases and J lost 4, with 12 bases in between. Germline assignment: CDR1 MNHEY and CDR2 SVGEGT. The length of the CDR3 is 15 residues.

Sequenced input: peripheral blood. This chain joins TRBV6-2 or TRBV6-3 and TRBJ1-5; TRBD1 might be the D (5 bases). The TCR comes from a human donor in a cohort sampled during active COVID-19. The CDR3 region is CASSYAGPNNQPQHF. In DNA, the CDR3 is TGTGCCAGCAGTTACGCAGGGCCTAATAATCAGCCCCAGCATTTT.